This section outlines one T cell receptor (beta chain) sequence together with its context. This clone has just one count. Its cognate antigen has yet to be identified. There are no base qualities to consult, and no much larger clone falls within one base. The sample is drawn from a study of control samples from healthy donors and cancer patients (dated by TCRdb to between 2020 and 2021). The library was generated by the immunoSEQ multiplex PCR assay. TCRdb mirrors the immuneACCESS table, restricted to in-frame sequences. Some clones are absent from its copies; in checked studies, under half trace to an unresolved V gene, and the reason for the others is unknown. This sample lists under 150,000 clones; about nine tenths were detected once. Around 6.9% of the sample is in the top ten clones. V lost 1 base and J lost 10 bases, and the count of bases not matched to a germline gene is 9. CDR1 GTSNPN and CDR2 SVGIG were looked up in the germline V gene (reference sequence). The CDR3 covers 14 residues, taking in both the cysteine and the phenylalanine. Of the read, only the CDR3 DNA is kept; its 42 bases are in frame from base 1.

This receptor was identified in a man in his fifties with head and neck cancer. The chain is encoded by TRBV30 joined to TRBJ1-5, and 8 junction bases match TRBD1. The sequencing sample was made of PBMCs. This receptor has the CDR3 CAWSATQGADPQHF. Read as DNA, the sequence is TGTGCCTGGAGTGCCACCCAGGGGGCAGATCCCCAGCATTTT.